This is a list of T cell receptor beta chains from one sample in a study of graft-versus-host responses after intestinal transplantation. Their specific antigens are unknown. Profiled with immunoSEQ multiplex PCR; TCRdb holds only in-frame clones, not every one. Of under 150,000 clones listed, 90% to 95% are singletons. The sequencing here drew on unstimulated CD4+ T cells sorted from spleen or lymph node cells, taken before intestinal transplant. These receptors originate from a human donor who received an intestinal transplant. Each CDR3 is given with its conserved first and last residue. The D gene is left open where the match is weak. Not every row has a clone size; where given, it reads once, few, many or a size class.

V gene,D gene,clone size,J gene,CDR3 DNA,CDR3 protein
TRBV30,TRBD2,-,TRBJ2-1,TGTGCCTGGAGTGTATCGGGGACTAGGTACTACAATGAGCAGTTCTTC,CAWSVSGTRYYNEQFF
TRBV5-8,-,-,TRBJ2-7,TGTGCCAGCAGCTTTAAGAATGTCTACGAGCAGTACTTC,CASSFKNVYEQYF
TRBV5-1,-,-,TRBJ1-6,TGCGCCAGCAGCTTGATCCCAGGCAGCTCCTATAATTCACCCCTCCACTTT,CASSLIPGSSYNSPLHF
TRBV4-2,-,-,TRBJ1-5,TGTGCCAGCAGCCAAGGGACAACTAGCAATCAGCCCCAGCATTTT,CASSQGTTSNQPQHF
TRBV6-5,TRBD1,-,TRBJ2-7,TGTGCCAGCAGCCGACAGGGTCCCTACGAGCAGTACTTC,CASSRQGPYEQYF
TRBV2,-,-,TRBJ1-2,TGTGCCAGCAGTGAGGTCCCTCCCAGGGCTGGGGGCTACACCTTC,CASSEVPPRAGGYTF
TRBV6-5,-,-,TRBJ2-3,TGTGCCAGCAGTTACAAGGGGGTCTTAGCAGATACGCAGTATTTT,CASSYKGVLADTQYF
TRBV15,-,-,TRBJ1-5,TGTGCCACCAGCCAGGGGTTGCAGCCCCAGCATTTT,CATSQGLQPQHF
TRBV5-8,-,-,TRBJ1-3,TGTGCCAGCAGCTTCGGGACACTCCACTCTGGAAACACCATATATTTT,CASSFGTLHSGNTIYF
TRBV4-2,-,-,TRBJ1-3,TGTGCCAGCAGCCAAGGTCAGCAAAACACCATATATTTT,CASSQGQQNTIYF
TRBV13,TRBD2,once,TRBJ2-5,TGTGCCAGCAGCTATGGGACTAGCGGGTACCAAGAGACCCAGTACTTC,CASSYGTSGYQETQYF
TRBV16,-,-,TRBJ1-6,TGTGCCAGCAGCCGAATCGGGGAGAGCTCCTATAATTCACCCCTCCACTTT,CASSRIGESSYNSPLHF
TRBV6-5,-,-,TRBJ2-3,TGTGCCAGCATCCCGGGACACATAGCATCTGATACGCAGTATTTT,CASIPGHIASDTQYF
TRBV5-1,-,-,TRBJ1-1,TGCGCCAGCAGCTTGCAGGGGCGGAACACTGAAGCTTTCTTT,CASSLQGRNTEAFF
TRBV13,-,-,TRBJ2-3,TGTGCCAGCAGCTTAGAACGGGGGGCTTACACAGATACGCAGTATTTT,CASSLERGAYTDTQYF
TRBV5-1,TRBD2,-,TRBJ2-3,TGCGCCAGCAGCGGGACTAGCGGGGGAGCTAGCACAGATACGCAGTATTTT,CASSGTSGGASTDTQYF
TRBV18,-,once,TRBJ1-2,TGTGCCAGCTCACCACAGGGGAACTATGGCTACACCTTC,CASSPQGNYGYTF
TRBV6-1,-,-,TRBJ2-7,TGTGCCAGCAGTCCAATGCCAATAAGATACGAGCAGTACTTC,CASSPMPIRYEQYF
TRBV5-6,TRBD1,-,TRBJ1-6,TGTGCCAGCAGCGGGACAGGATGGGATTCACCCCTCCACTTT,CASSGTGWDSPLHF
TRBV2,TRBD1,-,TRBJ1-5,TGTGCCGATTCGGACAGGGGCAATCAGCCCCAGCATTTT,CADSDRGNQPQHF
TRBV9,-,-,TRBJ2-1,TGTGCCAGCAGCTTGGGGATCCCCTACAATGAGCAGTTCTTC,CASSLGIPYNEQFF
TRBV27,TRBD1,-,TRBJ1-4,TGTGCCAGCAGTCCCGGGACAGGCCACGGGGAAAAACTGTTTTTT,CASSPGTGHGEKLFF
TRBV18,TRBD2,-,TRBJ2-4,TGTGCCAGCTCACCACCCCTAGCGGGAGCCAAAAACATTCAGTACTTC,CASSPPLAGAKNIQYF